Listed below are T cell receptor beta chains from one sample, sequenced in a study of CD8 T cells in ankylosing spondylitis. TCRdb used MiXCR to reprocess the 5' RACE reads, holding one entry per CDR3 protein. The sample has about 540,000 distinct CDR3 sequences, 10% to 15% seen once; the top ten hold nearly 7%. Sequenced input: blood, either unsorted or a sorted T cell fraction (not recorded which). The receptors here all came from a male donor with ankylosing spondylitis. Both conserved end residues are part of each CDR3. Each record gives: CDR3 length, V gene, D gene, J gene, clone size, CDR3 DNA, CDR3 protein. A D gene is named only where the DNA matches it firmly. Size tells how often a clone was seen (once, few, many) or the class of an expanded clone, and some rows leave it out.

13,TRBV7-2,NA,TRBJ2-1,few,TGTGCCAGCAGCTGGGCGTCCTACAATGAGCAGTTCTTC,CASSWASYNEQFF
15,TRBV15,NA,TRBJ2-2,NA,TGTGCCACCAGCCGAGAATTTTCGAACACCGGGGAGCTGTTTTTT,CATSREFSNTGELFF
18,TRBV11-2,TRBD2,TRBJ2-5,NA,TGTGCCAGCAGCGCGGGGCAACTAGCGGGAGGGCGGGGGGAGACCCAGTACTTC,CASSAGQLAGGRGETQYF
12,TRBV12-3/TRBV12-4,NA,TRBJ1-2,many,TGTGCCAGCAGGGTTACCGGCTATGGCTACACCTTC,CASRVTGYGYTF
12,TRBV4-2,NA,TRBJ1-1,many,TGTGCCAGCAGCCACCAGACAGGTGAAGCTTTCTTT,CASSHQTGEAFF
16,TRBV20-1,TRBD1,TRBJ2-6,few,TGCAGTGCCAGGGGGACAGGGGGGACTGGGGCCAACGTCCTGACTTTC,CSARGTGGTGANVLTF
15,TRBV4-2,NA,TRBJ2-2,few,TGTGCCAGCAGCCAAGATACTAGCCGCCCCGGGGAGCTGTTTTTT,CASSQDTSRPGELFF
15,TRBV19,TRBD1,TRBJ1-2,few,TGTGCCAGTAGTACGCCCGGGACAGGGCACTATGGCTACACCTTC,CASSTPGTGHYGYTF
15,TRBV5-1,TRBD2,TRBJ2-3,few,TGCGCCAGCAGCTCGACTAGCGTTTCCACAGATACGCAGTATTTT,CASSSTSVSTDTQYF
16,TRBV20-1,NA,TRBJ1-4,NA,TGCAGAGCCTCGGGACGGAGAGACGCAACTAATGAAAAACTGTTTTTT,CRASGRRDATNEKLFF
13,TRBV28,NA,TRBJ1-2,NA,TGCTCCACGGGGTCTGGTGCTCTATTGGGCTACACCTTC,CSTGSGALLGYTF
14,TRBV24-1,NA,TRBJ2-3,NA,TGTGCCACCAGTGACCCCGGGCTCACAGATACGCAGTATTTT,CATSDPGLTDTQYF
14,TRBV2,NA,TRBJ1-1,NA,TGTGCCAGCAGACGACGGGGGGGCTTCAGTGAAGCTTTCTTT,CASRRRGGFSEAFF
13,TRBV3-1,NA,TRBJ1-2,few,TGTGCCAGCAGCCCCGGACGCCACTATGGCTACACCTTC,CASSPGRHYGYTF
16,TRBV20-1,TRBD1,TRBJ2-1,few,TGCAGTGCTAGAGATACCGGGACAGGGGTTGGGGATGAGCAGTTCTTC,CSARDTGTGVGDEQFF
14,TRBV11-2,NA,TRBJ2-1,NA,TGTGCCAGCAGCCCCCGGGGACCATACAATGAGCAGTTCTTC,CASSPRGPYNEQFF
13,TRBV7-2,NA,TRBJ1-1,few,TGTGCCAGCAGCTCTTCTTGGGGGGCTGAAGCTTTCTTT,CASSSSWGAEAFF
17,TRBV7-9,TRBD1,TRBJ2-1,few,TGTGCCAGCAGCCCCGCCACCGGGACAGGGGGGTACAATGAGCAGTTCTTC,CASSPATGTGGYNEQFF
14,TRBV12-3/TRBV12-4,NA,TRBJ2-5,few,TGTGCCAGCAGTTTATGGCAGGGGAGGGGGACCCAGTACTTC,CASSLWQGRGTQYF
16,TRBV12-3/TRBV12-4,NA,TRBJ2-1,NA,TGTGCCAGTACTCCTAGCCGGCCGCCGAGCTACAATGAGCAGTTCTTC,CASTPSRPPSYNEQFF
13,TRBV5-6,NA,TRBJ2-5,few,TGTGCCAGCAGCGTCGGCACTGGGGAGACCCAGTACTTC,CASSVGTGETQYF
13,TRBV12-5,NA,TRBJ2-1,NA,TGTGCTAGTGGTTTGAATAGGGGGAATGAGCAGTTCTTC,CASGLNRGNEQFF
17,TRBV5-1,TRBD2,TRBJ2-1,few,TGCGCCAGCAGCTTGGAAGCGGGGATGGAGGCCTACAATGAGCAGTTCTTC,CASSLEAGMEAYNEQFF
16,TRBV20-1,NA,TRBJ2-3,few,TGCAGTGCTAGAGATACGGTACAGGGAGGCACAGATACGCAGTATTTT,CSARDTVQGGTDTQYF
14,TRBV29-1,TRBD2,TRBJ2-1,many,TGCAGCGTTGAACTTCTAGCGGCTCCCGGTGAGCAGTTCTTC,CSVELLAAPGEQFF
12,TRBV27,NA,TRBJ1-5,NA,TGTGCCAGCAGAGGGTTGGGGCAGCCCCAGCATTTT,CASRGLGQPQHF
17,TRBV4-2,NA,TRBJ2-1,many,TGTGCCAGCAGCCAAGAGCGGCGCACGGTAGGGAGTAATGAGCAGTTCTTC,CASSQERRTVGSNEQFF
14,TRBV10-3,NA,TRBJ2-1,NA,TGTGCCATCAGTGATGGGGGGCGATACAATGAGCAGTTCTTC,CAISDGGRYNEQFF
15,TRBV18,NA,TRBJ1-2,NA,TGTGCCAGCTCACCCACGACAGTGGGTAACTATGGCTACACCTTC,CASSPTTVGNYGYTF
11,TRBV20-1,NA,TRBJ1-2,NA,TGCAGTGGTGGGACTGGGGACGGCTACACCTTC,CSGGTGDGYTF
17,TRBV5-5,NA,TRBJ1-2,NA,TGTGCCAGCAGCCTGGGGGACGGAGGGCCATCGAGCTATGGCTACACCTTC,CASSLGDGGPSSYGYTF
13,TRBV6-2/TRBV6-3,NA,TRBJ1-5,few,TGTGCCAGCGACGGGAGTGGGGGTCAGCCCCAGCATTTT,CASDGSGGQPQHF
15,TRBV20-1,NA,TRBJ1-6,NA,TGCAGTGCTAGAGATTGGACGCTAAATAATTCACCCCTCCACTTT,CSARDWTLNNSPLHF
15,TRBV12-3/TRBV12-4,TRBD1,TRBJ2-3,many,TGTGCCAGCAGTCCGGGGACAGGGGGCGAAAGCACGCAGTATTTT,CASSPGTGGESTQYF
18,TRBV20-1,TRBD2,TRBJ2-1,NA,TGCAGTGCTAGAAAGGGACTAGCGGGAGGGCCCTCCTACAATGAGCAGTTCTTC,CSARKGLAGGPSYNEQFF
14,TRBV20-1,NA,TRBJ1-1,few,TGCAGTGCTAGACAGGGGACACTGAACACTGAAGCTTTCTTT,CSARQGTLNTEAFF
13,TRBV24-1,NA,TRBJ1-2,NA,TGTGCCACCAGTGAGGGGGCGAGGTATGGCTACACCTTC,CATSEGARYGYTF
15,TRBV5-1,NA,TRBJ2-1,NA,TGCGCCAGCAGAAGGACGGGAGTAGCCTACAATGAGCAGTTCTTC,CASRRTGVAYNEQFF
15,TRBV7-2,NA,TRBJ2-5,NA,TGTGCCAGCAGCTTAGTCACGGGGACCGAAGAGACCCAGTACTTC,CASSLVTGTEETQYF
18,TRBV20-1,TRBD2,TRBJ2-1,NA,TGCAGTCCTACCAAGGGGAGGGATCTGACCTTCACCTACAATGAGCAGTTCTTC,CSPTKGRDLTFTYNEQFF
15,TRBV7-2,TRBD2,TRBJ2-2,NA,TGTGCCAGCAGATGGGGGGGTTTGAACACCGGGGAGCTGTTTTTT,CASRWGGLNTGELFF
14,TRBV12-3/TRBV12-4,NA,TRBJ2-5,NA,TGTGCCAGCAGTTATATAGGACAAGGAGGGACCCAGTACTTC,CASSYIGQGGTQYF
12,TRBV2,NA,TRBJ2-7,few,TGTGCCACCCAGGCGCTGATCGACGAGCAGTACTTC,CATQALIDEQYF
14,TRBV7-2,NA,TRBJ1-1,NA,TGTGCCAGCAGCTGGAGGGTCGGGGGATCTGAAGCTTTCTTT,CASSWRVGGSEAFF
14,TRBV4-2,TRBD2,TRBJ2-7,few,TGTGCTAGCAGCCGGGAGGGGAGTACCTACGAGCAGTACTTC,CASSREGSTYEQYF
13,TRBV20-1,NA,TRBJ1-2,NA,TGCAGTGCTAGCATTATTGCTAACTATGGCTACACCTTC,CSASIIANYGYTF
14,TRBV7-8,NA,TRBJ2-2,many,TGTGCCAGCAGCCAATCTTCCATCACCGGGGAGCTGTTTTTT,CASSQSSITGELFF
16,TRBV5-1,NA,TRBJ1-4,few,TGCGCCAGCAGCCTTGGGACGAGGCGAACCAATGAAAAACTGTTTTTT,CASSLGTRRTNEKLFF
15,TRBV5-6,NA,TRBJ2-6,few,TGTGCCAGCAGCTTCGGGATCTCTGGGGCCAACGTCCTGACTTTC,CASSFGISGANVLTF
13,TRBV11-2,NA,TRBJ1-1,NA,TGTGCCAGCAGCTGGGAGTTGAACACTGAAGCTTTCTTT,CASSWELNTEAFF
15,TRBV27,TRBD1,TRBJ1-4,many,TGTGCCAGCAGTCCGGGGACAGGTGCAAATGAAAAACTGTTTTTT,CASSPGTGANEKLFF
16,TRBV14,TRBD2,TRBJ2-1,NA,TGTGCCAGCAGCCGAGAAGGGACTAGCGGGATCGATGAGCAGTTCTTC,CASSREGTSGIDEQFF
16,TRBV5-5,TRBD1,TRBJ1-1,NA,TGTGCCAGCAGCTTGGGGGACAGCCCTCAGGGCACTGAAGCTTTCTTT,CASSLGDSPQGTEAFF
15,TRBV5-1,TRBD1,TRBJ2-1,NA,TGCGCCAGCAGCTTGACCGGGACAGACTACAATGAGCAGTTCTTC,CASSLTGTDYNEQFF
13,TRBV29-1,TRBD2,TRBJ2-3,NA,TGCAGCGTTGAATTGGGCGGGAGCAATACGCAGTATTTT,CSVELGGSNTQYF
15,TRBV10-1,NA,TRBJ2-1,NA,TGCGCCACTTCAGGGGAGAGGGGCACCTACAATGAGCAGTTCTTC,CATSGERGTYNEQFF
15,TRBV15,NA,TRBJ2-5,few,TGTGCCACCAGCAGAGATGAGGCAGGGGTGGAGACCCAGTACTTC,CATSRDEAGVETQYF